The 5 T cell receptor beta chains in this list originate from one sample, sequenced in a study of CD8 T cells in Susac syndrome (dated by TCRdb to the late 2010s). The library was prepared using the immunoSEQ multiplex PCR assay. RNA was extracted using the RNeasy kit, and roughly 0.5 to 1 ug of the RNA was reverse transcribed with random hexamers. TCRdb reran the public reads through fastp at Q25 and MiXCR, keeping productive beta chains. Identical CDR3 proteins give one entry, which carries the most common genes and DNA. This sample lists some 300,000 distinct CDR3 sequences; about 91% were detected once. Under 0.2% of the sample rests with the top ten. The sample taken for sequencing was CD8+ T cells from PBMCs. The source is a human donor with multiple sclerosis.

The CDR3 spells CASSGTTDIENTGELFF. The CDR3 nucleotides are TGTGCCAGCAGTGGGACTACCGATATAGAGAACACCGGGGAGCTGTTTTTT. The chain joins TRBV6-1 to TRBJ2-2; a weak D match, TRBD2 (6 bases). The ends were cut back, 4 bases at V and 1 base at J, with 16 bases in the middle. The CDR3 runs to 17 residues. Germline CDR1 reads MNHNS; CDR2 reads SASEGT.

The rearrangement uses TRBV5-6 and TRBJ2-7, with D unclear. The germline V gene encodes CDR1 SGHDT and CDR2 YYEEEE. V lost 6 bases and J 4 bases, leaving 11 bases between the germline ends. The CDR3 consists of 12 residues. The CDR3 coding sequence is TGTGCCAGCAACACCGACAAGTACGAGCAGTACTTC. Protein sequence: CASNTDKYEQYF.

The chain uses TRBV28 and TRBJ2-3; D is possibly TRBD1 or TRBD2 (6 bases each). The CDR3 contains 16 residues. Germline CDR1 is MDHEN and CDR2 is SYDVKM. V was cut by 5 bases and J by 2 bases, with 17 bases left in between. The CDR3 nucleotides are TGTGCCAGCAGTGCAGGGGCGGAGGGCAACACAGATACGCAGTATTTT. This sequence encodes CASSAGAEGNTDTQYF.

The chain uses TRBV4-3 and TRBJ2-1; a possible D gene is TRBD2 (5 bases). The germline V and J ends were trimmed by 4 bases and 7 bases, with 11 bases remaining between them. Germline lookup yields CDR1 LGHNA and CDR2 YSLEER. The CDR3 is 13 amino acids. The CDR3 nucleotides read TGCGCCAGCAGCCTGAGGTCGGGGAATGAGCAGTTCTTC. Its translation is CASSLRSGNEQFF.

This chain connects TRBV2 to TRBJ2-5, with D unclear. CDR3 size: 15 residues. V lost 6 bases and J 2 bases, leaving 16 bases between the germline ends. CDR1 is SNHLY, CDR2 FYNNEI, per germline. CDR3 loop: CASRGYYGRQETQYF. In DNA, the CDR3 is TGTGCCAGCAGGGGATACTATGGGCGGCAAGAGACCCAGTACTTC.